This TCR gamma chain was obtained from a study of γδ T cells in repeated Plasmodium falciparum infection. The CDR3 has 11 amino acids. Germline CDR1 GITISATS, CDR2 ISYDGTV (reference sequence). Flow sorting of PBMC yielded separate Vgamma9/Vdelta2+ and Vdelta2-negative gammadelta T cell populations for bulk repertoire analysis. TCRdb re-processed the multiplex PCR reads via CATT. The sample lists 12,000 to 15,000 gamma-chain clones; around 1.6% were seen once. This clone came up a few times. No antigen is known for it. Only one base separates this from a far larger clonotype, so it likely reflects a read error. This specimen includes other DNA sequences encoding the same CDR3. Study-wide findings and caveats: Malian children's Vdelta2-negative repertoires appeared more expanded and less diverse than Australians'. Over time and infection, Vgamma9/Vdelta2+ repertoires remained highly stable and polyclonal.

This clonotype was obtained from a pool of human donors (malaria-infected and uninfected, not separated). The sample was gamma-delta T cells from blood. This chain joins TRGV9 and TRGJ1 or TRGJ2. TCRdb gives no J gene; it was assigned here by matching the DNA to germline. CDR3 region: CALWEVHGKLF. In DNA form, the CDR3 reads TGTGCCCTGTGGGAGGTGCACGGGAAACTCTTT.